Each of the 19 T cell receptor beta chains below was sequenced from the same sample in a study of CD8 T cells in ankylosing spondylitis. TCRdb reprocessed the 5' RACE reads with MiXCR, giving one entry per CDR3 protein. The sample holds about 140,000 distinct CDR3 sequences; 30% to 40% are singletons and the top ten take 4.5% to 6%. The sample was synovial fluid, either unsorted or a sorted T cell fraction (not recorded which). These receptors all stem from a male donor with ankylosing spondylitis.

This chain links TRBV30 with TRBJ2-7; possible D gene TRBD1, 6 bases. The CDR3 runs to 12 residues. Germline CDR1 reads GTSNPN; CDR2 reads SVGIG (reference sequence). Deletions cut 3 bases from V and 1 base from J, with 7 bases between. The CDR3 spells CAWSGQSYEQYF. CDR3 nucleotides: TGTGCCTGGAGCGGACAGTCCTACGAGCAGTACTTC.

The chain recombines TRBV7-2 with TRBJ2-3; 7 bases are a match to TRBD2. Trimming took 6 bases from V and 4 from J; bases not matched to a gene: 1. CDR3 size: 12 residues. The germline V gene has CDR1 SGHTA and CDR2 FQGNSA. The CDR3 reads CASRTSADTQYF. Here the CDR3 DNA reads TGTGCCAGCAGAACTAGCGCAGATACGCAGTATTTT.

The chain recombines TRBV20-1 with TRBJ2-5, with D unresolved. Trimming removed 5 bases from V and 4 bases from J, with 11 bases in between. Germline V gene data show CDR1 as DFQATT and CDR2 as SNEGSKA (reference sequence). CDR3 length equals 12 residues. This CDR3 is CSAPTPAETQYF. For the CDR3, the DNA is TGCAGTGCTCCAACCCCGGCAGAGACCCAGTACTTC.

This chain links TRBV18 with TRBJ2-1, with 9 bases aligning to TRBD2. The CDR3 length is 15 residues. Trimming took 4 bases from V and 6 from J; bases not matched to a gene: 7. Germline-derived CDR1 and CDR2 are KGHSH and LQKENI. In DNA form, the CDR3 reads TGTGCCAGCTCACTGAGACTAGCGGCGGGCAATGAGCAGTTCTTC. Residues: CASSLRLAAGNEQFF.

This clonotype has more than one count but fewer than ten. This chain uses TRBV4-1 with TRBJ1-5; maybe TRBD1 (6 bases). Germline V gene lookup returns CDR1 MGHRA and CDR2 YSYEKL. The CDR3 runs to 14 residues. The ends were cut back, 1 base at V and 10 bases at J, with 14 bases in the middle. The CDR3, as DNA: TGCGCCAGCAGCCAAGGGGGGCAGGGCCTACCCCAGCATTTT. This codes for CASSQGGQGLPQHF.

This clonotype appeared once. The V call is TRBV4-1, the J call TRBJ2-3; D remains unclear. Germline V CDR1 and CDR2: MGHRA, YSYEKL. Trimming took 3 bases from V and 3 from J, leaving 10 bases between them. The CDR3 is 14 residues long. The CDR3 loop is CASSQDSRTDTQYF. The CDR3 bases are TGCGCCAGCAGCCAGGATTCCCGGACAGATACGCAGTATTTT.

The V call is TRBV2, the J call TRBJ2-4, with D perhaps TRBD1 (7 bases). The ends were cut back, 6 bases at V and 0 bases at J, with 12 bases in the middle. The CDR3 has 15 amino acids. The germline gives CDR1 SNHLY, CDR2 FYNNEI. The CDR3 coding sequence is TGTGCCAGCAGGGTTCAGGGGGGAGCCAAAAACATTCAGTACTTC. It specifies CASRVQGGAKNIQYF.

There are many counts of this clonotype. V gene TRBV20-1 combines with J gene TRBJ2-7; 10 bases map to TRBD1. Unmatched junction bases numbered 8, after V lost 2 bases and J lost 4 bases. CDR1 is DFQATT and CDR2 is SNEGSKA in the germline V gene (reference sequence). The CDR3 extends over 15 amino acids. The CDR3 DNA reads as TGCAGTGCTAGATCGCTGACAGGGGGCGCTTACGAGCAGTACTTC. Residues: CSARSLTGGAYEQYF.

The V gene is TRBV6-5, the J gene TRBJ2-7; 14 nucleotides agree with TRBD2. CDR1 is MNHEY and CDR2 is SVGAGI in the germline V gene. The CDR3 length is 17 residues. Trimming took 2 bases from V and 7 from J; bases not matched to a gene: 10. CDR3 nucleotides: TGTGCCAGCAGTTACATCCGACTAGCGGGAGGGCCAGTGGAGCAGTACTTC. It encodes CASSYIRLAGGPVEQYF.

The V call is TRBV5-1, the J call TRBJ2-1, with TRBD1 identical over 7 bases. The germline V gene encodes CDR1 SGHRS and CDR2 YFSETQ. The J segment lost 7 bases and the V segment lost 3 bases, leaving 7 bases of the junction unmatched. This CDR3 contains 14 residues. The CDR3 loop is CASSSTGQWNEQFF. The CDR3 DNA follows: TGCGCCAGCAGCTCTACGGGACAGTGGAATGAGCAGTTCTTC. Full variable domain (outside the CDR3, taken from reference TRBV5-1 and TRBJ2-1): KAGVTQTPRYLIKTRGQQVTLSCSPISGHRSVSWYQQTPGQGLQFLFEYFSETQRNKGNFPGRFSGRQFSNSRSEMNVSTLELGDSALYLCASSSTGQWNEQFFGPGTRLTVL.

This chain links TRBV4-1 with TRBJ1-6; 10 bases align to TRBD1. The V gene end was trimmed by 6 bases and the J gene end by 10 bases; junction bases not matched to a gene: 12. CDR1 is MGHRA, CDR2 YSYEKL, per germline. The CDR3 consists of 16 residues. The CDR3 sequence: CASRLFPGTGDSPLHF. As DNA, the CDR3 is TGCGCCAGCAGACTTTTCCCGGGGACAGGGGACTCACCCCTCCACTTT.

J is TRBJ1-6 and V is TRBV2, with D perhaps matching TRBD1 (5 bases). V gave up 4 bases and J gave up 0 bases, with 10 bases separating them. Germline lookup yields CDR1 SNHLY and CDR2 FYNNEI. This CDR3 is built from 16 residues. The CDR3 bases are TGTGCCAGCAGTGGTGGGGGGAGCTCCTATAATTCACCCCTCCACTTT. The encoded protein is CASSGGGSSYNSPLHF.

This clonotype has only a few counts. The chain is built from TRBV5-1 and TRBJ2-1; D perhaps matches TRBD2 (6 bases). The V and J ends lost 0 bases and 3 bases respectively, with 10 bases between them. The CDR3 length is 15 residues. Per the germline V gene, CDR1 is SGHRS and CDR2 is YFSETQ. The CDR3 DNA sequence: TGCGCCAGCAGCTTGGAGGAGGGCGGCTACAATGAGCAGTTCTTC. Protein product: CASSLEEGGYNEQFF.

V and J are TRBV6-6 and TRBJ1-1; D unclear. This CDR3 is built from 12 residues. Germline CDR1 reads MNHNY; CDR2 reads SVGAGI (reference sequence). V was pared by 2 bases and J by 5 bases, with 6 bases between. CDR3 sequence: CASSYDPTEAFF. The DNA of the CDR3 is TGTGCCAGCAGTTACGACCCGACTGAAGCTTTCTTT.

CDR3 protein: CASTTGLGTEAFF. Written as DNA, the CDR3 is TGTGCCAGCACTACAGGGTTGGGCACTGAAGCTTTCTTT. The chain has TRBV6-1 and TRBJ1-1; D possibly corresponds to TRBD1 (6 bases). Germline CDR1 MNHNS, CDR2 SASEGT. V was shortened by 7 bases and J by 4 bases, with 13 bases between the two germline ends. The CDR3 extends over 13 amino acids.

The chain is built from TRBV29-1 and TRBJ2-7; D is unresolved. The germline CDR1 and CDR2 sequences are SQVTM and ANQGSEA. Trimming removed 4 bases at V and 5 bases at J, with 12 bases between. This CDR3 has 12 residues. The CDR3 protein is CSVAKGFDEQYF. For the CDR3, the DNA is TGCAGCGTTGCGAAGGGTTTTGACGAGCAGTACTTC.

The table lists this clonotype with a few counts. The chain carries TRBV6-1 and TRBJ2-2, with no clear D. The CDR3 has 15 amino acids. CDR1 is MNHNS, CDR2 SASEGT, per germline. V lost 6 bases and J lost 6, with 17 bases in between. The CDR3 loop reads CASRPSVRRAGELFF. Written as DNA, the CDR3 is TGTGCCAGCAGACCCTCCGTAAGGAGAGCCGGGGAGCTGTTTTTT.

The genes are TRBV5-6 and TRBJ2-2, with TRBD1 matching 7 bases. Germline trimming cut 4 bases from V and 5 bases from J; bases unmatched to any gene: 8. This CDR3 has 15 amino acids. Germline V gene lookup returns CDR1 SGHDT and CDR2 YYEEEE. The CDR3 sequence is CASSGSTGRTGELFF. The DNA for the CDR3 is TGTGCCAGCAGCGGATCGACAGGGAGAACCGGGGAGCTGTTTTTT.

This clonotype was counted between two and nine times. The chain employs TRBV27 and TRBJ2-7; D perhaps matches TRBD1 (5 bases). CDR3 length: 14 amino acids. Trimming took 0 bases from V and 5 from J, leaving 11 bases between them. In germline, CDR1 is MNHEY, CDR2 SMNVEV (reference sequence). The CDR3 DNA sequence: TGTGCCAGCAGTTTATCGGTAGGGGTCCACGAGCAGTACTTC. Translated: CASSLSVGVHEQYF.